The entry that follows covers one T cell receptor (beta chain) sequence. No antigen is known for it. Base qualities are not at hand, and no much larger clone is one base apart. During library preparation, unique molecular identifiers were attached to individual cDNA molecules so that TCRs could be counted quantitatively and reproducibly. Each blood RNA sample was used to sequence both TCR alpha and TCR beta chains. In the original analysis: A median of about 87,000 TCRs per sample was observed, with a range of about 23,224 to 700,000. The Decombinator software suite was used to annotate the V, J and CDR3 of the TCR reads. To make PS versus PT1 abundance plots, every sample was subsampled to the same number of TCRs (28,000). Expanded TCRs were defined as absent before sensitization and observed at least eight times at the 2-week time point. TCRdb applied fastp at Q25 and MiXCR to the public reads, then kept only in-frame beta chains. Each entry merges the rows of one CDR3 protein and shows their most common DNA and genes. Clone size and V and J calls follow TCRdb, not the original study. In all, the sample holds roughly 3,700 distinct CDR3 sequences, and about 48% of those were seen once. The ten largest clones add up to around 3.2% of the sample.

The data derive from a study of human T cells and chemical hapten exposure (dated by TCRdb to the early 2020s). As for the study more broadly: For sensitization, 2% DPC in acetone was applied to a roughly 2 cm by roughly 2 cm area of upper inner arm skin. Throughout the roughly 23-week study period, patients were also given weekly therapeutic DPC doses on the scalp. Patch tests used Finn chambers with 0.01% DPC on the upper back, scored after 6 days by International Contact Dermatitis Research Group standards. The patient cohort, mostly female, included alopecia areata with under or over 50% scalp involvement, alopecia totalis and alopecia universalis. Libraries were combined into a pool for sequencing, and differences in TCR yield between samples came mainly from small differences in library volumes within the pool. Peripheral blood TCR repertoire changes were tracked in vivo in alopecia patients during primary and secondary sensitization to the hapten diphenylcyclopropenone (DPC). Patient blood was sampled pre-sensitization (week 0) and at 2, 6 and about 24 weeks after DPC sensitization. About 28 alopecia patients gave blood for TCR sequencing at one to four time points (pre-sensitization, 2, 6 and 24 weeks).

Compared with germline, V lacks 3 bases and J lacks 5 bases; bases without a gene match: 12. Sequences MNHEY (CDR1) and SVGEGT (CDR2) are obtained from the germline V gene. The CDR3 runs 16 residues from the cysteine to the phenylalanine. Solely the CDR3 DNA is kept, with 48 bases framed from the first base. The investigation overall reported the following: Because all patients had alopecia, a presumed autoimmune disease, the immune response of the patients might differ from that of healthy individuals. Expanded TCRs formed significantly more large CDR3 similarity clusters than pre-sensitization or healthy control sets, consistent with antigen-driven responses. DPC sensitization did not change the number of TCRs with a frequency above 1 in 1000, and there was no evidence of changes in global repertoire structure. Repeated subsampling changed both the strength of the expansion versus patch-test correlation and the threshold at which that correlation became significant. Patch test score correlated positively with the number of PT1 expanded TCRs, reaching significance at thresholds 8, 16 and 32 but not at 4.

The sample's treatment or condition label, decoded: therapeutic diphenylcyclopropenone sensitization with weekly scalp DPC. Blood at each patch-test visit was drawn before the patch test was applied. Eligible patients were aged 18 to 70, diagnosed with alopecia, deemed suitable for DPC therapy, and excluded if pregnant. Unfractionated whole blood was collected in Tempus Blood RNA tubes, and total RNA was extracted from that blood. The sequences come from whole blood, collected before DPC sensitization or 2, 6, or about 24 weeks after (not recorded which). This TCR derives from an adult with alopecia areata. Some clones in this sample may be carry-over from other donors' samples. This table probably holds off-target reads from a library built for another chain. Recombination joined TRBV6-2 or TRBV6-3 with TRBJ2-7; the central 8 bases match TRBD2. The CDR3 protein sequence reads: CASSYPTSGREDEQYF. The nucleotide sequence reads TGTGCCAGCAGTTATCCCACTAGCGGCAGGGAAGACGAGCAGTACTTC.